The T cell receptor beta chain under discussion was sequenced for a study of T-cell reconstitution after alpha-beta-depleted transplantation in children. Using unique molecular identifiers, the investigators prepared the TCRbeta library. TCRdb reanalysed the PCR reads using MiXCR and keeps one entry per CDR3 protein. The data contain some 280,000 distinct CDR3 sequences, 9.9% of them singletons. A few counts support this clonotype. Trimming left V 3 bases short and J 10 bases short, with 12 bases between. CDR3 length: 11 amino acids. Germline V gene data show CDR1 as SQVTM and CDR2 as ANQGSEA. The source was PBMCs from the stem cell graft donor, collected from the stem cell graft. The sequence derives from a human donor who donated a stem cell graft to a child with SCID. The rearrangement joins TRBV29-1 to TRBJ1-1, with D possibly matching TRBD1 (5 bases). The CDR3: CSVDTGGRAFF. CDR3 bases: TGCAGCGTTGATACAGGAGGTCGAGCTTTCTTT.